Sequencing of this T cell receptor beta chain was carried out in a study of shared clonotypes between healthy human individuals. Overall study findings and caveats: Sequencing depth was predicted to influence how clonotypes are shared among donors. Relative to clonotypes present in all four donors, those not shared had lower generation probabilities.

Here immunoSEQ multiplex PCR was the method, and the copy in TCRdb shows in-frame clones only, minus some. The data show some 2.1 million clones, about 95% seen once. A single count supports this clone. What it binds is unknown. Sequencing was done on a sample of naive CD4+ T cells sorted from blood. The subset: CD45RA+ positively selected. The TCR comes from a man between 18 and 35 years old in good health.

In DNA, the CDR3 is TGTGCCAGCAGTGTAGGGACAGCCGTGCATACGCAGTATTTT. Translating gives CASSVGTAVHTQYF. The V gene is TRBV27, the J gene TRBJ2-3; 7 positions match TRBD1. This CDR3 is 14 amino acids long. V trimming: 5 bases; J trimming: 7 bases; junction bases outside the gene matches: 9. The germline CDR1 and CDR2 sequences are MNHEY and SMNVEV (reference sequence).